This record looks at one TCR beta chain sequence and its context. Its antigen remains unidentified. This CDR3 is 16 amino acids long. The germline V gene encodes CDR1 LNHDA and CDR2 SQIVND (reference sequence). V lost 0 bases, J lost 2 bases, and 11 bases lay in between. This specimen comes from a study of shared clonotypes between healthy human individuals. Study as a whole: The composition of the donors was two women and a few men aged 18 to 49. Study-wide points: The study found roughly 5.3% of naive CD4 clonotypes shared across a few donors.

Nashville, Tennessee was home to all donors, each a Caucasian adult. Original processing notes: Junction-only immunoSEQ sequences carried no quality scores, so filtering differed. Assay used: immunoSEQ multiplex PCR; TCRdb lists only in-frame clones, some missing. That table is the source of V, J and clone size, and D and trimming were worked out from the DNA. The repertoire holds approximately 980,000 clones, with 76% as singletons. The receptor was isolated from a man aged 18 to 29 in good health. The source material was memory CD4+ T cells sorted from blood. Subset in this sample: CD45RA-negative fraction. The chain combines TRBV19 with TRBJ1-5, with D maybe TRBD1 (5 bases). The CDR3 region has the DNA TGTGCCAGTAGTATAGATTTAGCAGGGCGCAATCAGCCCCAGCATTTT. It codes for CASSIDLAGRNQPQHF.